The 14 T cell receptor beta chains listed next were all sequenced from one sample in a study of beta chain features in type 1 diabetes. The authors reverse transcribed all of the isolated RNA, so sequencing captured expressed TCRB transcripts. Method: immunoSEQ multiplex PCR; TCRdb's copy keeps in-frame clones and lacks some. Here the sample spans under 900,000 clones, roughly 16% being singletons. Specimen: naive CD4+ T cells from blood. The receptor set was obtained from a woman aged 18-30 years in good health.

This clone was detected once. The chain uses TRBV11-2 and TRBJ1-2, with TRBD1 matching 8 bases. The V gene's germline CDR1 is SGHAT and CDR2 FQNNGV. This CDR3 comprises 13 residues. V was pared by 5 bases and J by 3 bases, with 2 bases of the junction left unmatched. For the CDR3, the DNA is TGTGCCAGCAGCCCACAGGGGGACTATGGCTACACCTTC. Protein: CASSPQGDYGYTF.

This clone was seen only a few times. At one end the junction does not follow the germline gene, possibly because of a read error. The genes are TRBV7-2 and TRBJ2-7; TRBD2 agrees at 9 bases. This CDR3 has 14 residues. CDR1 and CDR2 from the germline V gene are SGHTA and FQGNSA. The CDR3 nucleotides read TGTGCGAGCACGGAGCGGGAGGATTCCTACGAGCAGTACTTC. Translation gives CASTEREDSYEQYF.

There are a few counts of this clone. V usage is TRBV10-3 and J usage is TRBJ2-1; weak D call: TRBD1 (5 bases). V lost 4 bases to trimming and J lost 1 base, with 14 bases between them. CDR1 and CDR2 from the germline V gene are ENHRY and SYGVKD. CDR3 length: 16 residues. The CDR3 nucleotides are TGTGCCATCAGTGGGACACGTGGATCGTCCTACAATGAGCAGTTCTTC. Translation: CAISGTRGSSYNEQFF.

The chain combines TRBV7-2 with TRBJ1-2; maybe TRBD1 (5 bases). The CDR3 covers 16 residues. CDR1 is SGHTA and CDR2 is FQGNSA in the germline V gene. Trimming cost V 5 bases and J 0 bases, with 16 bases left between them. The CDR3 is CASSPQAGGANYGYTF. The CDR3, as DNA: TGTGCCAGCAGCCCTCAAGCGGGGGGTGCTAACTATGGCTACACCTTC. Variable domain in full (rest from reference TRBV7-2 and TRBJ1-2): GAGVSQSPSNKVTEKGKDVELRCDPISGHTALYWYRQSLGQGLEFLIYFQGNSAPDKSGLPSDRFSAERTGGSVSTLTIQRTQQEDSAVYLCASSPQAGGANYGYTFGSGTRLTVV.

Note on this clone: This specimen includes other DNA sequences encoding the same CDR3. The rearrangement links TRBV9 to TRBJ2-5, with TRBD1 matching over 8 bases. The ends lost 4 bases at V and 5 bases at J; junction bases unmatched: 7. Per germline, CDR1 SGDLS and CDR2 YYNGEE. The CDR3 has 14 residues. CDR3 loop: CASSPRTGTETQYF. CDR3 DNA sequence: TGTGCCAGCAGCCCGCGGACAGGGACGGAGACCCAGTACTTC.

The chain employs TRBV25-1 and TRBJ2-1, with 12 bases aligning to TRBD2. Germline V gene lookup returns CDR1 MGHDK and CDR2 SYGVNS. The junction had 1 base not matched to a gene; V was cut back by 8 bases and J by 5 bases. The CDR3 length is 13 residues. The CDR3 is CASGLAGNNEQFF. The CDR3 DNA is TGTGCCAGCGGACTAGCGGGAAACAATGAGCAGTTCTTC.

The CDR3 loop is CASSLEGVAFF. As DNA, the CDR3 is TGCGCCAGCAGCTTGGAGGGGGTAGCTTTCTTT. The chain recombines TRBV5-1 with TRBJ1-1; D is perhaps TRBD1 (6 bases). V lost 0 bases to trimming and J lost 10 bases, with 7 bases between them. There are 11 residues in the CDR3. Per the germline V gene, CDR1 is SGHRS and CDR2 is YFSETQ.

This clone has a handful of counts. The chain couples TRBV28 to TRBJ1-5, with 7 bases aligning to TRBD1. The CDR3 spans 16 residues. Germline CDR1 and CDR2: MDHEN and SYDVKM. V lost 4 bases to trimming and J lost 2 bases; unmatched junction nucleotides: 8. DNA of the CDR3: TGTGCCAGCAGTTACCTAGGGGGCCGTGGCAATCAGCCCCAGCATTTT. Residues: CASSYLGGRGNQPQHF. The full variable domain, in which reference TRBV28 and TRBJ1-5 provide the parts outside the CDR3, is DVKVTQSSRYLVKRTGEKVFLECVQDMDHENMFWYRQDPGLGLRLIYFSYDVKMKEKGDIPEGYSVSREKKERFSLILESASTNQTSMYLCASSYLGGRGNQPQHFGDGTRLSIL.

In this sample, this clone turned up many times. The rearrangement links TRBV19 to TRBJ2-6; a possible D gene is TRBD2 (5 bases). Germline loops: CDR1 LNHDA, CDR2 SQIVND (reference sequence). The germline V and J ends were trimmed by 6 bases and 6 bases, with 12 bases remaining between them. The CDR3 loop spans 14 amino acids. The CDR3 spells CASSRGLEANVLTF. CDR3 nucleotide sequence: TGTGCCAGTAGCCGGGGTCTAGAGGCCAACGTCCTGACTTTC.

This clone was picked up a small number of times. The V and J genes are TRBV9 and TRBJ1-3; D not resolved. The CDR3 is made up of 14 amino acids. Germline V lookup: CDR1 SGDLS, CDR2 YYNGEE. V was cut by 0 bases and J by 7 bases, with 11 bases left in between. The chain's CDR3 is CASSVGGRENTIYF. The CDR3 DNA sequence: TGTGCCAGCAGCGTAGGTGGCAGAGAGAACACCATATATTTT.

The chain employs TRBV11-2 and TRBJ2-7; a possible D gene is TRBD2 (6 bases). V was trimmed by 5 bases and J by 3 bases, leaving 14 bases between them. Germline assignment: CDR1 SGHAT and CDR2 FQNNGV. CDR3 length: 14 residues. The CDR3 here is CASSPSGAIYEQYF. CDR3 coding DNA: TGTGCCAGCAGCCCATCGGGAGCGATCTACGAGCAGTACTTC. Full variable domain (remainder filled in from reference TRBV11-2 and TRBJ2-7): EAGVAQSPRYKIIEKRQSVAFWCNPISGHATLYWYQQILGQGPKLLIQFQNNGVVDDSQLPKDRFSAERLKGVDSTLKIQPAKLEDSAVYLCASSPSGAIYEQYFGPGTRLTVT.

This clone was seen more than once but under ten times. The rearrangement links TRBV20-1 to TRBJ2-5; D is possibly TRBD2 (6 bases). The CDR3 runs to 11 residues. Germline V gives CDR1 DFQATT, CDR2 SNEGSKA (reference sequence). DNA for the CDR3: TGCAGAGGGGACTGGCAAGAGACCCAGTACTTC. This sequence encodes CRGDWQETQYF.

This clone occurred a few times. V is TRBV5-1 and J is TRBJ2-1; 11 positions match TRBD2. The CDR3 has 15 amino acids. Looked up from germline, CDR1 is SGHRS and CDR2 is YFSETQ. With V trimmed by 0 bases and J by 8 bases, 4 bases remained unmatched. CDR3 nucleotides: TGCGCCAGCAGCTTGGAGCTAGCGGGAGGTGATGAGCAGTTCTTC. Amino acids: CASSLELAGGDEQFF.

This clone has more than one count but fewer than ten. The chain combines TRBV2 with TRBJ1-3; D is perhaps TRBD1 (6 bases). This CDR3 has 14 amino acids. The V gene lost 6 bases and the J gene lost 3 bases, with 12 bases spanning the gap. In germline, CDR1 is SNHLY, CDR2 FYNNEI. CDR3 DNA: TGTGCCAGCAGCGAACAGGGTGGTGGAAACACCATATATTTT. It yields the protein CASSEQGGGNTIYF.